These 10 T cell receptor beta chains share one sample of origin, sequenced in a study of T cells in Graves' hyperthyroidism and ophthalmopathy. The TCR beta CDR3 regions underwent amplification using RNA transcripts as the source. First-round RT-PCR of the TCR CDR3 relied on the HTBI primer set. TCRdb re-called the multiplex PCR reads through MiXCR, storing one row per CDR3 protein. In the table there are about 540,000 distinct CDR3 sequences, around 46% of which are singletons. Material: peripheral blood or thyroid tissue (not recorded which). Every receptor here comes from a woman under 30 with Graves' hyperthyroidism.

This clonotype occurred many times. The chain uses TRBV29-1 and TRBJ1-1; TRBD1 aligns across 8 bases. The CDR3 is made up of 17 amino acids. The junction had 14 bases not matched to a gene; V was cut back by 4 bases and J by 1 base. CDR1 is SQVTM and CDR2 is ANQGSEA in the germline V gene. In nucleotides, the CDR3 is TGCAGCGTTGGAAATTTCAGGGGGCCCCTACCGAACACTGAAGCTTTCTTT. Protein product: CSVGNFRGPLPNTEAFF.

This chain joins TRBV12-3 or TRBV12-4 and TRBJ2-7, with 10 bases matching TRBD2. CDR3 length equals 15 residues. J was trimmed by 4 bases and V by 6 bases; bases with no gene match: 9. The CDR3 here is CASSPKQREGYEQYF. Written as DNA, the CDR3 is TGTGCCAGCAGCCCTAAGCAGCGGGAGGGGTACGAGCAGTACTTC.

This clonotype was seen many times. The rearrangement links TRBV5-1 to TRBJ2-7; D ambiguous. The CDR3 has 13 residues. In germline, CDR1 is SGHRS, CDR2 YFSETQ. Deletions cut 4 bases from V and 3 bases from J, with 11 bases between. Here the CDR3 reads CASSLNINYEQYF. The DNA of the CDR3 is TGCGCCAGCAGCCTAAACATAAACTACGAGCAGTACTTC.

V and J are TRBV20-1 and TRBJ2-2; D uncertain. Germline-derived CDR1 and CDR2 are DFQATT and SNEGSKA (reference sequence). CDR3 length equals 12 residues. Trimming took off 0 bases at V and 7 bases at J, with 6 bases between the two ends. CDR3 DNA: TGCAGTGCTAGAGATATTAACGGGGAGCTGTTTTTT. Encoded protein: CSARDINGELFF.

As concerns this clonotype: This may stem from a read error, because a much larger clone lies one nucleotide away. V usage is TRBV12-3 or TRBV12-4 and J usage is TRBJ1-5; 9 bases are shared with TRBD1. The CDR3 totals 15 residues. Here the CDR3 reads CACSLQGAGSQPQHF. CDR3 DNA: TGTGCCTGCAGTTTACAGGGGGCAGGTAGTCAGCCCCAGCATTTT.

This clonotype occurred many times. The V gene is TRBV10-3, the J gene TRBJ2-7, with D perhaps assigned TRBD1 or TRBD2 (5 bases each). The CDR3 has 13 amino acids. Germline V gene lookup returns CDR1 ENHRY and CDR2 SYGVKD. Trimming removed 7 bases from V and 3 bases from J, with 13 bases in between. For the CDR3, the DNA is TGTGCCATCAATCGAGAGGGGAACTACGAGCAGTACTTC. Encoded protein: CAINREGNYEQYF.

In its sample, this clonotype was seen once. This may arise from a read error, as a much more abundant clone is one base away. The genes are TRBV5-6 and TRBJ2-7; D is ambiguous. Germline V gene data show CDR1 as SGHDT and CDR2 as YYEEEE. V was trimmed by 4 bases and J by 3 bases, leaving 14 bases between them. The CDR3 is 14 amino acids. CDR3 sequence reads: CASSPRAGHYEQYF. The CDR3 coding sequence is TGTGCCAGCAGCCCCCGGGCCGGCCACTACGAGCAGTACTTC.

The rearrangement links TRBV29-1 to TRBJ2-7; possible D gene TRBD2, 6 bases. Trimming took off 8 bases at V and 6 bases at J, with 17 bases between the two ends. This CDR3 comprises 12 residues. Germline assignment: CDR1 SQVTM and CDR2 ANQGSEA. CDR3: CSSKREDSEQYF. DNA of the CDR3: TGCAGCAGTAAAAGGGAGGACTCCGAGCAGTACTTC.

This clonotype was counted at least ten times. V usage is TRBV19 and J usage is TRBJ1-1, with D possibly being TRBD1 (5 bases). This CDR3 spans 15 amino acids. Trimming took off 5 bases at V and 4 bases at J, with 17 bases between the two ends. Germline CDR1 and CDR2: LNHDA and SQIVND (reference sequence). The CDR3, as DNA: TGTGCCAGTAGTGTGAGGGGCCAGCTGGGCACTGAAGCTTTCTTT. Residues: CASSVRGQLGTEAFF.

The CDR3 DNA sequence: TGTGCCAGCAGTCCTAACAGGATAAATCAGCCCCAGCATTTT. Amino acid sequence: CASSPNRINQPQHF. The chain carries TRBV2 and TRBJ2-2; perhaps TRBD1 as D (5 bases). The DNA end is a closer match to TRBJ1-5, so the J assignment may be wrong. The germline V gene encodes CDR1 SNHLY and CDR2 FYNNEI. The length of the CDR3 is 14 residues.